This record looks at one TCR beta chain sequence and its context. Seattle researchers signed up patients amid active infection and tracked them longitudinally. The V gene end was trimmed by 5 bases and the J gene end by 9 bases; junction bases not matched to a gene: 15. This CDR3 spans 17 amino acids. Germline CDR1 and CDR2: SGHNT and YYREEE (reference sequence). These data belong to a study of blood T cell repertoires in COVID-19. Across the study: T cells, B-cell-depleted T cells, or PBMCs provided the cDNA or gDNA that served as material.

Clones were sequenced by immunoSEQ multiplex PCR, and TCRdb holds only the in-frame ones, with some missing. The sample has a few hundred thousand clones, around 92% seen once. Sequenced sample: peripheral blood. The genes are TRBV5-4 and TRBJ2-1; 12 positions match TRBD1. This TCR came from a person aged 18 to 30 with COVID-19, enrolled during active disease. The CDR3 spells CASSYPGQGAGGGEQFF. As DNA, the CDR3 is TGTGCCAGCAGTTATCCGGGACAGGGGGCCGGAGGGGGTGAGCAGTTCTTC. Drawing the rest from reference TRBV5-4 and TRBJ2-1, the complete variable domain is ETGVTQSPTHLIKTRGQQVTLRCSSQSGHNTVSWYQQALGQGPQFIFQYYREEENGRGNFPPRFSGLQFPNYSSELNVNALELDDSALYLCASSYPGQGAGGGEQFFGPGTRLTVL.